At least ten counts were recorded for the clone carrying this T cell receptor beta chain. Its antigen is currently unknown. The data are from a study of breast tumors, draining lymph nodes, adjacent tissues. Whole-study results and caveats: Data only fit, rather than demonstrated, lymph node origin of most tumor T cells.

Each CDR3 protein is one row after TCRdb ran MiXCR on the multiplex PCR reads. The sample lists about 230,000 distinct CDR3 sequences, about 30% seen once, with roughly 1.5% in the top ten. Trimming removed 2 bases from V and 7 bases from J, with 7 bases in between. The CDR3 is 11 amino acids. Germline CDR1 is GTSNPN and CDR2 is SVGIG (reference sequence). The lymph nodes were axillary draining lymph nodes from breast cancer patients. The TCR comes from a female donor with breast cancer. Some clones in this sample may be carry-over from other donors' samples. The rearrangement links TRBV30 to TRBJ2-3; no clear D gene. Sample: axillary lymph node tissue. The CDR3 bases are TGTGCCTGGAGTAAACCGAATACGCAGTATTTT. It encodes CAWSKPNTQYF.